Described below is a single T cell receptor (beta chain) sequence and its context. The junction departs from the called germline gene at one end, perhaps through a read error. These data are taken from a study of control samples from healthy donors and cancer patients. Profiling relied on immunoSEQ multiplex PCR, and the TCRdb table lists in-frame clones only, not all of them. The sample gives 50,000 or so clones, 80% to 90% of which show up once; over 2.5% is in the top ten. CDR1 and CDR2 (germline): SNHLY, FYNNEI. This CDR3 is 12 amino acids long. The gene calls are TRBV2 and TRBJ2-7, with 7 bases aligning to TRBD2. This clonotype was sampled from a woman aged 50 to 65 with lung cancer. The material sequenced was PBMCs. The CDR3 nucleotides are TGTGCCAGCAGTGAATCTTCGGGGGGTACTACCTTC. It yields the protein CASSESSGGTTF. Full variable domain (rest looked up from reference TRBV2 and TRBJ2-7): EPEVTQTPSHQVTQMGQEVILRCVPISNHLYFYWYRQILGQKVEFLVSFYNNEISEKSEIFDDQFSVERPDGSNFTLKIRSTKLEDSAMYFCASSESSGGTTFGPGTRLTVT.